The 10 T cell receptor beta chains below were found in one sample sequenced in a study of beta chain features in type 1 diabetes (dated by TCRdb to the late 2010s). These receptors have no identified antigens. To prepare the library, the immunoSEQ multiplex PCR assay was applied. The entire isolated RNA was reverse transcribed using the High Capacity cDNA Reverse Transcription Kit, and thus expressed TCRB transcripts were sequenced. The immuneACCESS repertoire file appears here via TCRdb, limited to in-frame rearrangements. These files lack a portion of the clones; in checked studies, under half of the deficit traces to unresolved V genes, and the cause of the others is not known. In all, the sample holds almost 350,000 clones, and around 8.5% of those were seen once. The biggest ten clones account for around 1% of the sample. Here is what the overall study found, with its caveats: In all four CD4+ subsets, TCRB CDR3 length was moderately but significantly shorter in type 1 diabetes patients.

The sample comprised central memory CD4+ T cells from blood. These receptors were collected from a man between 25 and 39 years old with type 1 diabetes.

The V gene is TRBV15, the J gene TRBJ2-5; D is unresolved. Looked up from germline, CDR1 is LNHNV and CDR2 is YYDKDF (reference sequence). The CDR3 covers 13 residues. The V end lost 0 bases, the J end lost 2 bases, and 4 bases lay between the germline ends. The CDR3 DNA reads TGTGCCACCAGCAGAGACCGACAAGAGACCCAGTACTTC. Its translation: CATSRDRQETQYF.

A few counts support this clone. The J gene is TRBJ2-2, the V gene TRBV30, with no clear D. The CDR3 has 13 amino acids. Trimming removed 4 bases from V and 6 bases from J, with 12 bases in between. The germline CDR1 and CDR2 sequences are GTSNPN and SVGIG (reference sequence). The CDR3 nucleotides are TGTGCCTGGACTAAGACACCTCCCGGGGAGCTGTTTTTT. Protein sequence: CAWTKTPPGELFF.

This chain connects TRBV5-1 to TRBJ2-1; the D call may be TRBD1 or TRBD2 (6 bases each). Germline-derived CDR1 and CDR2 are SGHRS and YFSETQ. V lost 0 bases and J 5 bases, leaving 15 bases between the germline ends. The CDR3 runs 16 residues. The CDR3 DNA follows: TGCGCCAGCAGCTTGGCCCCGGGGGCCGTCGACAATGAGCAGTTCTTC. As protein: CASSLAPGAVDNEQFF.

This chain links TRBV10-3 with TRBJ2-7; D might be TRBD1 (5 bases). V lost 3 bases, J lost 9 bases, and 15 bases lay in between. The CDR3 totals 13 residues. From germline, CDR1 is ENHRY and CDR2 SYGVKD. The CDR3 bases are TGTGCCATCAGTGATACAGGAGTCAGTTGGCAGTACTTC. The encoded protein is CAISDTGVSWQYF.

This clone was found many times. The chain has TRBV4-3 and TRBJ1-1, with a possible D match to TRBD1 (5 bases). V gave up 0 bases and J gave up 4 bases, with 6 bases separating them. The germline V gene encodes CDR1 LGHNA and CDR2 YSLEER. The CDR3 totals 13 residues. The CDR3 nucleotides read TGCGCCAGCAGCCAAGAGGGGACCACTGAAGCTTTCTTT. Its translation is CASSQEGTTEAFF.

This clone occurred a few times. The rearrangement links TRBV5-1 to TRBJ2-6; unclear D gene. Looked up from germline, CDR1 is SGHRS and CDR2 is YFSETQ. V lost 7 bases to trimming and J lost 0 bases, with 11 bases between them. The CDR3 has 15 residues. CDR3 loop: CASFGGDSGANVLTF. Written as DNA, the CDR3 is TGCGCCAGCTTTGGTGGGGACTCTGGGGCCAACGTCCTGACTTTC. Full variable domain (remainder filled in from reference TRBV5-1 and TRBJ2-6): KAGVTQTPRYLIKTRGQQVTLSCSPISGHRSVSWYQQTPGQGLQFLFEYFSETQRNKGNFPGRFSGRQFSNSRSEMNVSTLELGDSALYLCASFGGDSGANVLTFGAGSRLTVL.

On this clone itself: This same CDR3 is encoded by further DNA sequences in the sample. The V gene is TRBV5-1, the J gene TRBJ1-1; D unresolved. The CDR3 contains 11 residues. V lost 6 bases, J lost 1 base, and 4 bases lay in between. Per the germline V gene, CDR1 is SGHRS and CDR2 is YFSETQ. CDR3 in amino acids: CASMGNTEAFF. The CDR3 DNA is TGCGCCAGCATGGGGAACACTGAAGCTTTCTTT.

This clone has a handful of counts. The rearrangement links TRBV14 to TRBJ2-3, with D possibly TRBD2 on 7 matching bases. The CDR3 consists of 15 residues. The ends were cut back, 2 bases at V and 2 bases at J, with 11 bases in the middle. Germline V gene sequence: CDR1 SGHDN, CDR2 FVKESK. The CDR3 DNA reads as TGTGCCAGCAGCCAACGGGGGGCGGCCACAGATACGCAGTATTTT. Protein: CASSQRGAATDTQYF.

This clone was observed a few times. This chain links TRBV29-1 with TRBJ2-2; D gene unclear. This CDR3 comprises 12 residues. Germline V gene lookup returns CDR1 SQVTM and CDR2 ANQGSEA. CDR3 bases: TGCACCGCCCTTGACACGGGCGGGGAGCTGTTTTTT. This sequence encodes CTALDTGGELFF.

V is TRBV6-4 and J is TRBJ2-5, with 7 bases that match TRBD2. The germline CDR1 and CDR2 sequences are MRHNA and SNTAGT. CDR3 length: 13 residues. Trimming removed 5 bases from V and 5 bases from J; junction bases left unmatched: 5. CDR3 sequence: CASSRNSGETQYF. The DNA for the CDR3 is TGTGCCAGCAGTCGTAATAGCGGGGAGACCCAGTACTTC.